One T cell receptor beta chain is described in this entry. Per the germline V gene, CDR1 is LNHDA and CDR2 is SQIVND (reference sequence). Trimming left V 5 bases short and J 3 bases short, with 10 bases between. The CDR3 is 14 residues long. The sample comes from a study of control samples from healthy donors and cancer patients. Sequencing used immunoSEQ multiplex PCR; TCRdb keeps in-frame clones, though not all of them. The sample has about 120,000 clones, roughly nine tenths seen once. Sequencing was carried out using PBMCs. The TCR originated in a woman aged 45-60 years with colorectal cancer. The rearrangement uses TRBV19 and TRBJ2-2; tentatively, D is TRBD1 or TRBD2 (5 bases each). The CDR3 DNA follows: TGTGCCAGTAGTGCCGGGACCTACACCGGGGAGCTGTTTTTT. This encodes CASSAGTYTGELFF.